This T cell receptor (beta chain) was obtained from a study of blood T cell repertoires in COVID-19. Study background: COVID-19 samples from acute and convalescent phases originated in the United States, Italy and Spain. The analysed material was cDNA or gDNA that came from T cells, B-cell-depleted T cells, or PBMCs.

In the source study's methods: By means of reference gene primer amplification, nucleated cell counts were estimated. The data were produced by immunoSEQ multiplex PCR, yet TCRdb's version contains in-frame clones alone and is incomplete. That table furnishes V, J and clone size, whereas the DNA furnished D and trimming. The profile shows 250,000 or so clones, over 70% of them singletons. There are 15 residues in the CDR3. With 6 bases removed from V and 2 bases from J, the gap between germline ends came to 11 bases. The germline CDR1 and CDR2 sequences are MNHEY and SVGAGI. The chain uses TRBV6-5 and TRBJ2-6; no clear D gene. This sequence originates from a woman aged 40 to 55 who had recovered from COVID-19. Sequenced input: peripheral blood. CDR3 nucleotide sequence: TGTGCCAGCAGATCTCAGGCTGCTGGGGCCAACGTCCTGACTTTC. Translating it yields CASRSQAAGANVLTF.